The entry below describes one T cell receptor beta chain. Profiling relied on immunoSEQ multiplex PCR, and the TCRdb table lists in-frame clones only, not all of them. The repertoire includes more than 200,000 clones, 80% to 90% of them detected once, and approximately 6% sits in the top ten. This entry is derived from a study of blood T cell repertoires in COVID-19. Study-level information: PBMCs, B-cell-depleted T cells, or T cells were the source of the cDNA or gDNA that made up the material.

Germline CDR1 reads SGHRS; CDR2 reads YFSETQ. V lost 3 bases, J lost 3 bases, and 2 bases stayed unmatched. CDR3 length: 14 amino acids. This rearrangement joins TRBV5-1 to TRBJ1-2, with 10 bases lining up with TRBD1. Sequenced input: peripheral blood. This receptor was obtained from a man older than 75 with acute or convalescent COVID-19. This CDR3 reads CASSSGTGDYGYTF. DNA for the CDR3: TGCGCCAGCAGCTCCGGGACAGGGGACTATGGCTACACCTTC.